This TCR beta chain was obtained from a study of cytomegalovirus exposure and HLA in healthy donors. The PCR employed 60 Vbeta primers together with 13 Jbeta primers. Assay: immunoSEQ multiplex PCR; the TCRdb copy retains only in-frame clones and omits some. Here the sample spans tens of thousands of clones, roughly two thirds being singletons. V dropped 3 bases and J dropped 4; count of bases not matched to a gene: 4. The length of the CDR3 is 14 residues. Per germline, CDR1 LGHNA and CDR2 YSLEER. This receptor was obtained from a man aged 55 to 69 in good health and CMV-seropositive. The chain is built from TRBV4-3 and TRBJ1-1; 8 bases line up with TRBD1. Sequencing was performed on PBMCs. The CDR3 here is CASSQGQAATEAFF. In nucleotides, the CDR3 is TGCGCCAGCAGCCAGGGACAGGCCGCCACTGAAGCTTTCTTT.